This is a list of T cell receptor beta chains from one sample in a study of cytomegalovirus exposure and HLA in healthy donors. The repertoire was sequenced with immunoSEQ multiplex PCR; TCRdb's copy has only in-frame clones and lacks some. This table holds about 180,000 clones, approximately 81% found once. Sequencing input: PBMCs. These receptor sequences come from a man aged 18 to 29 in good health and CMV-seropositive. Both conserved end residues are part of each CDR3. Expanded clones get a size class; other rows say once, few or many, or leave the size out.

clone_size v_call cdr3_aa
. TRBV28 CASSFPGQNSYSNQPQHF
. TRBV7-3 CASSLGAGETQYF
. TRBV9 CASSAPSTGNEQFF
. TRBV2 CASSEGRGVRYEQYF
. TRBV9 CASSVGSGQGAYNEQFF
. TRBV27 CASSVATAYEQYF
few TRBV5-6 CASSLEDRGWPYEQYF
few TRBV7-3 CASSSGLAGTLQFF
once TRBV28 CASTADSPITGELFF
. TRBV27 CASSHRGDYGYTF
. TRBV4-1 CASSQGLKDRSRASNQPQHF
. TRBV29-1 CSVVRDWGYGYTF
. TRBV5-4 CASSSSGTGKETQYF
. TRBV27 CASSLWEGGSFNEQFF
. TRBV9 CASSEHRGPPYNEQFF
. TRBV9 CASSVGSGNTEAFF
. TRBV28 CASSDRDTGELFF
. TRBV2 CASSVSTPYNEQFF
. TRBV30 CAWTAGLNYGYTF
. TRBV4-1 CASSQEPGGGGGPATQYF
. TRBV30 CAWSLLGADTEAFF
. TRBV9 CASSVTSGSYGYTF
. TRBV6-1 CASSETPGHYNSPLHF
. TRBV11-3 CASSPGLSAGTWDTQYF
once TRBV5-1 CASSPSSTDTQYF
. TRBV5-4 CASSLQGTAYGYTF
. TRBV6-6 CASSSVTGYDYGYTF
. TRBV4-2 CASSPSSTDTQYF
. TRBV29-1 CSVVGDSSYEQYF
. TRBV30 CAWSLRGGPFNEQFF
. TRBV29-1 CSVELAGRNEQFF
. TRBV5-4 CASSHRTGAETQYF